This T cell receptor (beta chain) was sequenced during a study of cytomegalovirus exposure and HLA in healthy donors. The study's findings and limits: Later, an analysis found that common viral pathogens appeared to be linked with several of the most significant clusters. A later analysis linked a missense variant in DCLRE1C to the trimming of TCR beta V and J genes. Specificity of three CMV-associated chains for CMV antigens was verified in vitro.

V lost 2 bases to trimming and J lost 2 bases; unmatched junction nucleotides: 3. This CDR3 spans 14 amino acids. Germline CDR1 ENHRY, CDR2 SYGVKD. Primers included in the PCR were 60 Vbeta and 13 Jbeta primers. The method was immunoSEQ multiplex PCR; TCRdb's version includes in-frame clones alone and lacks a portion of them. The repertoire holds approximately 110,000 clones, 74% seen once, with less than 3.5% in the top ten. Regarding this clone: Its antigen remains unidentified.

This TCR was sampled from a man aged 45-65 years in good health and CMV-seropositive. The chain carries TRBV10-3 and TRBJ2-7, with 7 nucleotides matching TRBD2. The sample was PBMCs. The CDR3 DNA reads TGTGCCATCAGTGAGACTAGCGATACCTACGAGCAGTACTTC. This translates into CAISETSDTYEQYF.